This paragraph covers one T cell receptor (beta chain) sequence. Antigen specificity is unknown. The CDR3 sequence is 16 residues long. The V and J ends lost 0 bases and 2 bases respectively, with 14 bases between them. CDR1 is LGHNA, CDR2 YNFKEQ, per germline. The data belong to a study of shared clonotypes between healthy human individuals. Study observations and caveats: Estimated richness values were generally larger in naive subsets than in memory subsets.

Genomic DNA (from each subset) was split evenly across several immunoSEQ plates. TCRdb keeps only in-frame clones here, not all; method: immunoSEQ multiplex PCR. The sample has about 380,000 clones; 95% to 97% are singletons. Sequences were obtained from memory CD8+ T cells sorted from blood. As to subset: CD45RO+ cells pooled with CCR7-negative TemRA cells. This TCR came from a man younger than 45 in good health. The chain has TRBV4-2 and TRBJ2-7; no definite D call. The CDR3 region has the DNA TGTGCCAGCAGCCAAGATGGAGCGTCCGAAACCTACGAGCAGTACTTC. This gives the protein CASSQDGASETYEQYF.